The rows below give T cell receptor beta chains drawn from one sample of a study of T-cell reconstitution after alpha-beta-depleted transplantation in children. TCRdb itself ran the PCR reads through MiXCR, one entry per CDR3 protein. The sample has about 400,000 distinct CDR3 sequences; just over 20% are singletons. Sequences were derived from PBMCs from the stem cell graft donor, sampled from the stem cell graft. These TCRs come from a human donor who donated a stem cell graft to a child with acute myeloid leukemia. The CDR3 runs from the conserved cysteine through the conserved F or W. A row's size may be missing; if present it is once, few, many or a size class.

clone size: few
J gene: TRBJ2-3
V gene: TRBV18
CDR3 length: 15
CDR3 protein: CASSPGQTLTDTQYF

clone size: .
J gene: TRBJ2-1
V gene: TRBV12-3/TRBV12-4
CDR3 length: 16
CDR3 protein: CASSLGHGLSYNEQFF

clone size: .
J gene: TRBJ2-1
V gene: TRBV12-3/TRBV12-4
CDR3 length: 13
CDR3 protein: CASSWTSGRRLIF

clone size: .
J gene: TRBJ2-1
V gene: TRBV5-1
CDR3 length: 15
CDR3 protein: CASSQVAGANNEQFF

clone size: few
J gene: TRBJ1-3
V gene: TRBV6-1
CDR3 length: 15
CDR3 protein: CASSGTGISGNTIYF

clone size: .
J gene: TRBJ1-3
V gene: TRBV6-1
CDR3 length: 15
CDR3 protein: CASSEGPTSGNTIYF

clone size: .
J gene: TRBJ2-7
V gene: TRBV20-1
CDR3 length: 15
CDR3 protein: CSAHHGTSGSYEQYF

clone size: .
J gene: TRBJ2-2
V gene: TRBV5-1
CDR3 length: 16
CDR3 protein: CASSGTTGSYTGELFF

clone size: .
J gene: TRBJ2-3
V gene: TRBV4-3
CDR3 length: 16
CDR3 protein: CASSQDGSGRADTQYF

clone size: many
J gene: TRBJ2-1
V gene: TRBV6-5
CDR3 length: 17
CDR3 protein: CASSFVPGTAPYNEQFF

clone size: few
J gene: TRBJ1-3
V gene: TRBV29-1
CDR3 length: 11
CDR3 protein: CSVHSGNTIYF

clone size: .
J gene: TRBJ1-5
V gene: TRBV12-5
CDR3 length: 16
CDR3 protein: CASGLPTEGGNQPQHF

clone size: many
J gene: TRBJ2-7
V gene: TRBV7-9
CDR3 length: 12
CDR3 protein: CASSARPYEQYF

clone size: .
J gene: TRBJ2-1
V gene: TRBV21-1
CDR3 length: 22
CDR3 protein: CASSKRDISGLAGERSYNEQFF

clone size: few
J gene: TRBJ2-7
V gene: TRBV6-5
CDR3 length: 14
CDR3 protein: CASSSLHGAYEQYF

clone size: .
J gene: TRBJ2-5
V gene: TRBV4-3
CDR3 length: 16
CDR3 protein: CASSQGQGGNLETQYF

clone size: .
J gene: TRBJ2-1
V gene: TRBV12-3/TRBV12-4
CDR3 length: 15
CDR3 protein: CASSLLAVLRNEQFF

clone size: .
J gene: TRBJ1-1
V gene: TRBV29-1
CDR3 length: 12
CDR3 protein: CSATPDRKEAFF

clone size: .
J gene: TRBJ2-2
V gene: TRBV11-2
CDR3 length: 17
CDR3 protein: CASSLDGASGHAGELFF

clone size: many
J gene: TRBJ2-7
V gene: TRBV9
CDR3 length: 17
CDR3 protein: CASSVGLAGAYELEQYF

clone size: .
J gene: TRBJ1-1
V gene: TRBV12-3/TRBV12-4
CDR3 length: 14
CDR3 protein: CASSLGPPNTEAFF

clone size: .
J gene: TRBJ2-3
V gene: TRBV28
CDR3 length: 16
CDR3 protein: CASSMTSGRMADTQYF

clone size: many
J gene: TRBJ2-5
V gene: TRBV6-2/TRBV6-3
CDR3 length: 15
CDR3 protein: CASREPGLESETQYF

clone size: .
J gene: TRBJ2-7
V gene: TRBV28
CDR3 length: 15
CDR3 protein: CASLGTSESSYEQYF

clone size: few
J gene: TRBJ2-7
V gene: TRBV11-1
CDR3 length: 13
CDR3 protein: CASSLTAGREQYF

clone size: .
J gene: TRBJ2-7
V gene: TRBV15
CDR3 length: 16
CDR3 protein: CATSRDRGRSSYEQYF

clone size: .
J gene: TRBJ2-7
V gene: TRBV6-1
CDR3 length: 14
CDR3 protein: CASTPGTSSDEQYF

clone size: many
J gene: TRBJ1-6
V gene: TRBV6-5
CDR3 length: 16
CDR3 protein: CASSYLFGQVDSPLHF

clone size: many
J gene: TRBJ2-2
V gene: TRBV20-1
CDR3 length: 12
CDR3 protein: CSARVGPGELFF

clone size: .
J gene: TRBJ2-3
V gene: TRBV28
CDR3 length: 16
CDR3 protein: CASSLSGDFGTDTQYF

clone size: many
J gene: TRBJ2-1
V gene: TRBV29-1
CDR3 length: 12
CDR3 protein: CSVPVRGVEQFF

clone size: many
J gene: TRBJ2-7
V gene: TRBV29-1
CDR3 length: 15
CDR3 protein: CSVGFRDSPSYEQYF

clone size: many
J gene: TRBJ2-7
V gene: TRBV29-1
CDR3 length: 14
CDR3 protein: CSVEVLGQPYEQYF

clone size: few
J gene: TRBJ1-1
V gene: TRBV5-5
CDR3 length: 18
CDR3 protein: CASSLVHLYRGENTEAFF

clone size: many
J gene: TRBJ1-1
V gene: TRBV29-1
CDR3 length: 14
CDR3 protein: CSVTPGLANTEAFF

clone size: .
J gene: TRBJ1-1
V gene: TRBV24-1
CDR3 length: 14
CDR3 protein: CATSDSGPGTEAFF

clone size: .
J gene: TRBJ2-3
V gene: TRBV6-6
CDR3 length: 13
CDR3 protein: CASRPRNTDTQYF

clone size: many
J gene: TRBJ2-1
V gene: TRBV12-3/TRBV12-4
CDR3 length: 14
CDR3 protein: CASSPTSTFNEQFF

clone size: few
J gene: TRBJ2-2
V gene: TRBV12-3/TRBV12-4
CDR3 length: 16
CDR3 protein: CASSPTGTGRNGELFF

clone size: .
J gene: TRBJ2-7
V gene: TRBV29-1
CDR3 length: 13
CDR3 protein: CSAGQSRSYEQYF

clone size: .
J gene: TRBJ2-3
V gene: TRBV4-1
CDR3 length: 16
CDR3 protein: CASSPLAGGPPDTQYF

clone size: few
J gene: TRBJ1-1
V gene: TRBV4-3
CDR3 length: 16
CDR3 protein: CASSLLHRQGNTEAFF

clone size: .
J gene: TRBJ2-7
V gene: TRBV29-1
CDR3 length: 12
CDR3 protein: CSVDPDGREQYF

clone size: .
J gene: TRBJ1-5
V gene: TRBV2
CDR3 length: 18
CDR3 protein: CASSEETVGPYSNQPQHF

clone size: .
J gene: TRBJ2-2
V gene: TRBV7-3
CDR3 length: 16
CDR3 protein: CASSLPGEANTGELFF

clone size: .
J gene: TRBJ2-2
V gene: TRBV6-5
CDR3 length: 16
CDR3 protein: CASSYSGTGETGELFF

clone size: few
J gene: TRBJ2-5
V gene: TRBV29-1
CDR3 length: 12
CDR3 protein: CSVREFQETQYF

clone size: few
J gene: TRBJ2-3
V gene: TRBV28
CDR3 length: 13
CDR3 protein: CASSFRSVHTQYF

clone size: .
J gene: TRBJ2-2
V gene: TRBV7-2
CDR3 length: 16
CDR3 protein: CASSFGGRVNAGELFF

clone size: .
J gene: TRBJ2-5
V gene: TRBV12-3/TRBV12-4
CDR3 length: 16
CDR3 protein: CASSFPSSRLGETQYF

clone size: few
J gene: TRBJ1-1
V gene: TRBV7-9
CDR3 length: 14
CDR3 protein: CASSLRADDTEAFF

clone size: few
J gene: TRBJ2-1
V gene: TRBV12-3/TRBV12-4
CDR3 length: 15
CDR3 protein: CASTNQDRVYNEQFF

clone size: .
J gene: TRBJ1-4
V gene: TRBV4-1
CDR3 length: 14
CDR3 protein: CANSQPVRSEKLFF

clone size: many
J gene: TRBJ2-7
V gene: TRBV6-1
CDR3 length: 15
CDR3 protein: CASSLGQGFSYEQYF

clone size: .
J gene: TRBJ2-3
V gene: TRBV12-3/TRBV12-4
CDR3 length: 14
CDR3 protein: CASSFRVDTDTQYF

clone size: few
J gene: TRBJ2-7
V gene: TRBV10-3
CDR3 length: 13
CDR3 protein: CAFSGGPLHEQYF

clone size: .
J gene: TRBJ2-2
V gene: TRBV7-2
CDR3 length: 15
CDR3 protein: CASSRLAGTGGELFF

clone size: .
J gene: TRBJ2-7
V gene: TRBV3-1
CDR3 length: 13
CDR3 protein: CASGTSGTYEQYF